The rows below give T cell receptor beta chains drawn from one sample of a study of radiotherapy plus CTLA-4 blockade in lung cancer. Libraries were prepared by immunoSEQ multiplex PCR; TCRdb keeps only in-frame clonotypes and omits some of them. This sample has about 45,000 clones, with roughly 59% found just once. Source: peripheral blood, taken from a patient treated with radiotherapy plus ipilimumab. The receptors here all came from a human donor with non-small cell lung cancer who had a partial response to radiotherapy plus ipilimumab. The conserved cysteine and the conserved F or W are not part of the CDR3 here. Fields, in order: J gene, V gene, clone size, CDR3 protein. Part of the rows lack a size; the others show once, few, many or a class for expanded clones.

J gene: TRBJ1-1
V gene: TRBV19
clone size: .
CDR3 protein: ASRRDRGDTEAF

J gene: TRBJ1-6
V gene: TRBV28
clone size: few
CDR3 protein: ASSLIQGLDSPLH

J gene: TRBJ2-3
V gene: TRBV13
clone size: .
CDR3 protein: ASSQRGPTDTQY

J gene: TRBJ1-1
V gene: TRBV2
clone size: once
CDR3 protein: ASTGQPNTEAF

J gene: TRBJ1-1
V gene: TRBV7-6
clone size: .
CDR3 protein: ASSLAGVGTEAF

J gene: TRBJ1-4
V gene: TRBV9
clone size: .
CDR3 protein: ASSPRPGGDEKLF

J gene: TRBJ1-1
V gene: TRBV28
clone size: .
CDR3 protein: ASHPSTGEIITEAF

J gene: TRBJ1-4
V gene: TRBV5-1
clone size: few
CDR3 protein: ASSLAAQGGSLGEKLF

J gene: TRBJ2-4
V gene: TRBV6-1
clone size: once
CDR3 protein: ASSEPGRGENIQY

J gene: TRBJ1-2
V gene: TRBV5-5
clone size: .
CDR3 protein: ASSLVTRTAKDYGYT

J gene: TRBJ2-3
V gene: TRBV7-9
clone size: .
CDR3 protein: ASSPLPGQKTDTQY

J gene: TRBJ2-2
V gene: TRBV27
clone size: .
CDR3 protein: ASSSNQGSRAGELF

J gene: TRBJ1-1
V gene: TRBV7-6
clone size: .
CDR3 protein: ASSSGDLPTEAF

J gene: TRBJ2-2
V gene: TRBV30
clone size: .
CDR3 protein: AWRVEDTGELF

J gene: TRBJ2-1
V gene: TRBV14
clone size: .
CDR3 protein: ASSIRTGVLNEQF

J gene: TRBJ1-2
V gene: TRBV6-5
clone size: .
CDR3 protein: ASSRGGTGTYGYT

J gene: TRBJ1-5
V gene: TRBV19
clone size: .
CDR3 protein: ASSPQGGNQPQH

J gene: TRBJ1-6
V gene: TRBV7-2
clone size: .
CDR3 protein: ASSQRQGVGSPLH

J gene: TRBJ1-6
V gene: TRBV7-3
clone size: .
CDR3 protein: ASSPSLLQGAGSPLH

J gene: TRBJ2-7
V gene: TRBV5-1
clone size: .
CDR3 protein: ASSLTSGSAYEQY